This TCR beta chain was profiled in a study of identical twins. Study results and caveats: Carriage of fewer insertions was seen in abundant cord blood beta clonotypes, whereas memory repertoires showed none.

Trimming pared 1 base from V and 8 bases from J, leaving 10 bases between. The germline gives CDR1 MGHDK, CDR2 SYGVNS. The CDR3 runs 13 residues. Comment on this clonotype: What it binds is not known.

TCRdb reprocessed the 5' RACE reads via MiXCR and lists one record per CDR3 protein. The sample carries roughly 1,500,000 distinct CDR3 sequences, less than 40% recorded once. V and J are TRBV25-1 and TRBJ2-3; no clear D. The source of this sequence is a newborn girl in good health. The sequenced material came from cord blood. The CDR3 sequence is CASSEFYYSTQYF. The DNA of the CDR3 is TGTGCCAGCAGTGAATTCTACTATTCTACGCAGTATTTT.